Reported below is one T cell receptor (beta chain). Its antigen is unknown. The time point here: 2014-2015 season, 7 days after vaccination. Blood volume per time point ranged from about 40 to 110 mL. The data are from a study of follicular helper T cells after annual influenza vaccination. The study, taken as a whole, reports: Recurrent ICOS+CD38+ cTfh clonotypes included tetramer and AIM influenza-specific ones.

This table comes from immunoSEQ multiplex PCR, and its TCRdb copy is limited to in-frame clones, with some not included. The sample includes nearly 10,000 clones, about four fifths seen only once; the top ten take under 0.45%. This CDR3 is 15 amino acids long. With 5 bases removed from V and 6 bases from J, the gap between germline ends came to 18 bases. Germline assignment: CDR1 SGHVS and CDR2 FQNEAQ. Source: CXCR5- memory CD4+ T cells sorted from blood, taken 7 days after influenza vaccination. The clonotype was recovered from an adult who received the influenza vaccine. This chain links TRBV7-8 with TRBJ2-3; possibly TRBD2 for D (6 bases). The CDR3 here is CASSPNAGSQDTQYF. CDR3 sequence (DNA): TGTGCCAGCAGCCCTAACGCGGGGTCGCAGGATACGCAGTATTTT.